This T cell receptor beta chain comes out of a study of blood T cells in healthy people across ages. Study observations and caveats: The unsorted PBMCs prevented any conclusive comparison of naive versus antigen-experienced cells.

Comment on this clonotype: The antigen is not known.

They isolated at least 6 million PBMCs from each sample. Germline V gives CDR1 DFQATT, CDR2 SNEGSKA (reference sequence). The CDR3 runs 18 residues. J gave up 1 base and V 6 bases, and 13 bases lay outside the gene matches. For the second PCR, which ran for 7 to 11 cycles, a sample-barcoded 5' primer and a J-beta primer mix were used. A template-switch adaptor that had 12 random nucleotides put a tag on each cDNA molecule. Each CDR3 protein gets one entry after TCRdb re-called the 5' RACE reads with MiXCR. This sample has hundreds of thousands of distinct CDR3 sequences; over 40% occur once, and the top ten carry roughly 13%.

The origin of this receptor is an elderly woman in good health. Sample: blood. The chain joins TRBV20-1 to TRBJ2-6, with TRBD1 identical over 9 bases. CDR3 nucleotides: TGCAGTGCCCCCCGGTGGGGGACAGGGAGTTCTGGGGCCAACGTCCTGACTTTC. This gives the protein CSAPRWGTGSSGANVLTF.